This T cell receptor (beta chain) was captured by sequencing in a study of OX40 agonist ivuxolimab in advanced cancers. As for the study in general: Dose-escalation patients had hepatocellular carcinoma, melanoma, renal cell or head and neck cancer. Previous treatment with anti-PD-1, anti-PD-L1 or anti-CTLA-4 therapy was allowed; under 50% had received some. Broader study findings: The mean number of expanded clones was higher in CD8+ T cells than in CD4+.

Details on this clone: Its specificity is not known.

This table comes from immunoSEQ multiplex PCR, and its TCRdb copy is limited to in-frame clones, with some not included. The sample lists 50,000 to 75,000 clones, approximately 90% occurring once. Per germline, CDR1 WNHNN and CDR2 SYGVQD (reference sequence). Trimming removed 2 bases at V and 2 bases at J, with 7 bases between. The CDR3 extends over 13 amino acids. The sequencing used CD4+ or CD8+ T cells sorted from blood, collected in a trial of the OX40 agonist ivuxolimab. The clonotype comes from an adult with an advanced solid tumor such as melanoma, head and neck, liver or kidney cancer. The rearrangement uses TRBV10-1 and TRBJ2-7; D is unresolved. The CDR3 nucleotides are TGCGCCAGCAGTGAGACAGATGCCTACGAGCAGTACTTC. It translates to CASSETDAYEQYF.